The 21 T cell receptor beta chains presented below share a single source sample, sequenced in a study of blood T cell repertoires in COVID-19 (dated by TCRdb to about 2020). The library was generated by the immunoSEQ multiplex PCR assay. TCRdb took over this immuneACCESS table, retaining in-frame rearrangements with V and J assigned. Such tables are incomplete; in checked studies, under half of the missing clones stem from an unresolved V gene, and the remainder is unexplained. The sample has roughly 240,000 clones on record, approximately 80% of them singletons. The ten largest clones take up 4.7% of the sample. The sequenced sample was peripheral blood. These TCRs come from a woman aged 70-85 years with acute or convalescent COVID-19.

The rearrangement joins TRBV25-1 to TRBJ2-2; 7 bases line up with TRBD1. V lost 2 bases, J lost 4 bases, and 4 bases stayed unmatched. The germline V gene encodes CDR1 MGHDK and CDR2 SYGVNS. The CDR3 extends over 15 amino acids. This chain's CDR3 is CASSEGDRLTGELFF. The CDR3, as DNA: TGTGCCAGCAGTGAAGGGGACAGACTCACCGGGGAGCTGTTTTTT.

In DNA form, the CDR3 reads TGTGCCAGCAGTTACTCGGCCCTAGGGACAGGGACTGGCTACACCTTC. Amino acid sequence: CASSYSALGTGTGYTF. The rearrangement joins TRBV6-5 to TRBJ1-2, with 9 bases aligning to TRBD1. Per germline, CDR1 MNHEY and CDR2 SVGAGI. V gave up 0 bases and J gave up 7 bases; unmatched junction bases: 9. The CDR3 runs 16 residues.

V and J are TRBV11-3 and TRBJ2-7; D may be TRBD1 (6 bases). The CDR3 extends over 14 amino acids. The germline gives CDR1 SGHNT, CDR2 YENEEA. V lost 4 bases and J lost 7, with 17 bases in between. CDR3 sequence reads: CASSSGQPSGEQYF. CDR3 nucleotides: TGTGCCAGCAGCTCCGGACAGCCCTCTGGGGAGCAGTACTTC.

The genes are TRBV15 and TRBJ2-3, with D possibly TRBD1 on 6 matching bases. Trimming took 0 bases from V and 4 from J, leaving 14 bases between them. The CDR3 is 16 residues long. From germline, CDR1 is LNHNV and CDR2 YYDKDF (reference sequence). The CDR3 region has the DNA TGTGCCACCAGCAGAGATGTGGGGGACACCCCAGATACGCAGTATTTT. It specifies CATSRDVGDTPDTQYF. The variable domain in full, completed from reference TRBV15 and TRBJ2-3, reads DAMVIQNPRYQVTQFGKPVTLSCSQTLNHNVMYWYQQKSSQAPKLLFHYYDKDFNNEADTPDNFQSRRPNTSFCFLDIRSPGLGDTAMYLCATSRDVGDTPDTQYFGPGTRLTVL.

This clone was counted ten times or more. The V gene is TRBV24-1, the J gene TRBJ2-1; D perhaps matches TRBD2 (7 bases). V lost 3 bases to trimming and J lost 5 bases, with 13 bases between them. The CDR3 contains 15 residues. The germline V gene encodes CDR1 KGHDR and CDR2 SFDVKD. The CDR3 DNA reads TGTGCCACCAGTGATGGGAGGGGGAGGAACAATGAGCAGTTCTTC. This codes for CATSDGRGRNNEQFF.

The genes are TRBV5-1 and TRBJ2-7, with 7 bases identical to TRBD1. This CDR3 has 14 residues. Germline trimming cut 8 bases from V and 0 bases from J; bases unmatched to any gene: 8. Germline loops: CDR1 SGHRS, CDR2 YFSETQ. CDR3 sequence reads: CASHDRASSYEQYF. The CDR3 nucleotides are TGCGCCAGTCATGACAGGGCCTCCTCCTACGAGCAGTACTTC.

In its sample, this clone was seen once. The chain is built from TRBV18 and TRBJ1-2, with unresolved D. V was trimmed by 2 bases and J by 7 bases, leaving 8 bases between them. CDR3 length equals 12 residues. Germline loops: CDR1 KGHSH, CDR2 LQKENI. This chain's CDR3 is CASSPEGFGYTF. CDR3 sequence (DNA): TGTGCCAGCTCACCAGAGGGTTTTGGCTACACCTTC.

This clone was counted many times. This chain links TRBV19 with TRBJ1-1; 7 positions agree with TRBD1. The CDR3 has 15 amino acids. CDR1 and CDR2 (germline): LNHDA, SQIVND (reference sequence). V was clipped by 6 bases and J by 0 bases; unmatched bases: 7. The CDR3 sequence: CASSLGGPMNTEAFF. CDR3 nucleotide sequence: TGTGCCAGTAGCTTAGGGGGCCCCATGAACACTGAAGCTTTCTTT.

The V call is TRBV5-4, the J call TRBJ2-4, with 8 nucleotides matching TRBD1. Germline CDR1 is SGHNT and CDR2 is YYREEE (reference sequence). The V segment lost 0 bases and the J segment 9 bases; nucleotides outside the gene matches: 11. This CDR3 is built from 16 residues. The CDR3 bases are TGTGCCAGCAGCTTGGCCTTACAGGGGGTGAACGCCATTCAGTACTTC. It codes for CASSLALQGVNAIQYF.

This sequence joins TRBV7-8 and TRBJ2-7; D is unclear. Germline V gene data show CDR1 as SGHVS and CDR2 as FQNEAQ. The CDR3 totals 14 residues. Trimming removed 1 base at V and 0 bases at J, with 7 bases between. CDR3 coding DNA: TGTGCCAGCAGCTTAGACAGCAACTCCTACGAGCAGTACTTC. Translating gives CASSLDSNSYEQYF.

The chain is built from TRBV18 and TRBJ2-1; TRBD2 is a possible D gene (6 bases). Germline V lookup: CDR1 KGHSH, CDR2 LQKENI. The CDR3 loop spans 15 amino acids. The V and J ends lost 1 base and 8 bases respectively, with 15 bases between them. Here the CDR3 reads CASSPLRVGGYEQFF. CDR3 bases: TGTGCCAGCTCACCACTCCGAGTCGGGGGTTATGAGCAGTTCTTC.

The rearrangement links TRBV7-9 to TRBJ1-4; 10 bases agree with TRBD1. Germline V gives CDR1 SEHNR, CDR2 FQNEAQ (reference sequence). V lost 5 bases, J lost 8 bases, and 8 bases stayed unmatched. The CDR3 has 15 residues. The CDR3, as DNA: TGTGCCAGCAGCCGACAGGGGGCTTTAGGGGAAAAACTGTTTTTT. Translation: CASSRQGALGEKLFF.

This sequence joins TRBV5-4 and TRBJ2-2; TRBD1 agrees at 7 bases. This CDR3 region has 15 residues. Unmatched junction bases numbered 9, after V lost 4 bases and J lost 6 bases. The germline CDR1 and CDR2 sequences are SGHNT and YYREEE (reference sequence). The CDR3 loop reads CASSPGQDFAGELFF. DNA of the CDR3: TGTGCCAGCAGCCCTGGACAGGATTTCGCCGGGGAGCTGTTTTTT. The full variable domain, in which reference TRBV5-4 and TRBJ2-2 provide the parts outside the CDR3, is ETGVTQSPTHLIKTRGQQVTLRCSSQSGHNTVSWYQQALGQGPQFIFQYYREEENGRGNFPPRFSGLQFPNYSSELNVNALELDDSALYLCASSPGQDFAGELFFGEGSRLTVL.

The chain joins TRBV30 to TRBJ2-5, with 12 nucleotides matching TRBD2. The CDR3 totals 15 residues. Looked up from germline, CDR1 is GTSNPN and CDR2 is SVGIG (reference sequence). The junction had 7 bases not matched to a gene; V was cut back by 3 bases and J by 5 bases. In DNA form, the CDR3 reads TGTGCCTGGAGAACTAGCGGGGGGCCATATGAGACCCAGTACTTC. Amino acids: CAWRTSGGPYETQYF. Based on the CDR3 plus reference TRBV30 and TRBJ2-5, the full variable domain is SQTIHQWPATLVQPVGSPLSLECTVEGTSNPNLYWYRQAAGRGLQLLFYSVGIGQISSEVPQNLSASRPQDRQFILSSKKLLLSDSGFYLCAWRTSGGPYETQYFGPGTRLLVL.

This chain joins TRBV6-5 and TRBJ1-2; 10 bases match TRBD1. The germline V gene encodes CDR1 MNHEY and CDR2 SVGAGI. J gave up 4 bases and V 4 bases, and 6 bases lay outside the gene matches. The CDR3 length is 15 residues. The CDR3 DNA reads TGTGCCAGCAGTTGGCCGGGACAGGGGATCTATGGCTACACCTTC. Residues: CASSWPGQGIYGYTF.

This chain uses TRBV15 with TRBJ2-7; possible D gene TRBD1, 6 bases. This CDR3 has 14 residues. Trimming shortened V by 0 bases and J by 2 bases, and 8 bases separated the two germline ends. From germline, CDR1 is LNHNV and CDR2 YYDKDF (reference sequence). CDR3 nucleotide sequence: TGTGCCACCAGCAGAGACACAGGGCCCTACGAGCAGTACTTC. It codes for CATSRDTGPYEQYF.

The CDR3 region is CASSLGGTEVNEKLFF. The CDR3 region has the DNA TGTGCCAGCAGCTTAGGGGGGACAGAAGTAAATGAAAAACTGTTTTTT. The chain is built from TRBV7-9 and TRBJ1-4; TRBD1 aligns across 7 bases. With 1 base clipped from V and 5 bases from J, the junction kept 7 bases outside the gene matches. This CDR3 is built from 16 residues. CDR1 SEHNR and CDR2 FQNEAQ come from the germline V gene (reference sequence).

This clone was observed a single time. The chain is built from TRBV5-1 and TRBJ1-3, with 7 bases that match TRBD1. The CDR3 contains 16 residues. J lost 0 bases, V lost 3 bases, and 6 bases had no gene match. CDR1 and CDR2 from the germline V gene are SGHRS and YFSETQ. The DNA of the CDR3 is TGCGCCAGCAGCTCGGGACAGACCGCCTCTGGAAACACCATATATTTT. It encodes CASSSGQTASGNTIYF.

The rearrangement uses TRBV2 and TRBJ2-7; TRBD1 matches 10 bases. The CDR3 sequence is 14 residues long. Germline assignment: CDR1 SNHLY and CDR2 FYNNEI. V was pared by 7 bases and J by 5 bases, with 8 bases of the junction left unmatched. The DNA of the CDR3 is TGTGCCAGCATTAAACAGACAGGGGGCAACGAGCAGTACTTC. Translation gives CASIKQTGGNEQYF. Full variable domain (missing parts from reference TRBV2 and TRBJ2-7): EPEVTQTPSHQVTQMGQEVILRCVPISNHLYFYWYRQILGQKVEFLVSFYNNEISEKSEIFDDQFSVERPDGSNFTLKIRSTKLEDSAMYFCASIKQTGGNEQYFGPGTRLTVT.

The chain uses TRBV5-5 and TRBJ1-5; D is uncertain. CDR1 is SGHKS and CDR2 is YYEKEE in the germline V gene (reference sequence). Trimming took 4 bases from V and 3 from J, leaving 5 bases between them. This CDR3 is built from 12 residues. CDR3 sequence reads: CASSVNNQPQHF. CDR3 bases: TGTGCCAGCAGCGTTAACAATCAGCCCCAGCATTTT.

The genes are TRBV19 and TRBJ2-1, with D perhaps TRBD2 (6 bases). V was trimmed by 5 bases and J by 2 bases, leaving 16 bases between them. CDR1 is LNHDA and CDR2 is SQIVND in the germline V gene (reference sequence). CDR3 length equals 16 residues. The CDR3 here is CASSPRLGVAYNEQFF. DNA for the CDR3: TGTGCCAGTAGTCCCCGACTAGGGGTGGCCTACAATGAGCAGTTCTTC.